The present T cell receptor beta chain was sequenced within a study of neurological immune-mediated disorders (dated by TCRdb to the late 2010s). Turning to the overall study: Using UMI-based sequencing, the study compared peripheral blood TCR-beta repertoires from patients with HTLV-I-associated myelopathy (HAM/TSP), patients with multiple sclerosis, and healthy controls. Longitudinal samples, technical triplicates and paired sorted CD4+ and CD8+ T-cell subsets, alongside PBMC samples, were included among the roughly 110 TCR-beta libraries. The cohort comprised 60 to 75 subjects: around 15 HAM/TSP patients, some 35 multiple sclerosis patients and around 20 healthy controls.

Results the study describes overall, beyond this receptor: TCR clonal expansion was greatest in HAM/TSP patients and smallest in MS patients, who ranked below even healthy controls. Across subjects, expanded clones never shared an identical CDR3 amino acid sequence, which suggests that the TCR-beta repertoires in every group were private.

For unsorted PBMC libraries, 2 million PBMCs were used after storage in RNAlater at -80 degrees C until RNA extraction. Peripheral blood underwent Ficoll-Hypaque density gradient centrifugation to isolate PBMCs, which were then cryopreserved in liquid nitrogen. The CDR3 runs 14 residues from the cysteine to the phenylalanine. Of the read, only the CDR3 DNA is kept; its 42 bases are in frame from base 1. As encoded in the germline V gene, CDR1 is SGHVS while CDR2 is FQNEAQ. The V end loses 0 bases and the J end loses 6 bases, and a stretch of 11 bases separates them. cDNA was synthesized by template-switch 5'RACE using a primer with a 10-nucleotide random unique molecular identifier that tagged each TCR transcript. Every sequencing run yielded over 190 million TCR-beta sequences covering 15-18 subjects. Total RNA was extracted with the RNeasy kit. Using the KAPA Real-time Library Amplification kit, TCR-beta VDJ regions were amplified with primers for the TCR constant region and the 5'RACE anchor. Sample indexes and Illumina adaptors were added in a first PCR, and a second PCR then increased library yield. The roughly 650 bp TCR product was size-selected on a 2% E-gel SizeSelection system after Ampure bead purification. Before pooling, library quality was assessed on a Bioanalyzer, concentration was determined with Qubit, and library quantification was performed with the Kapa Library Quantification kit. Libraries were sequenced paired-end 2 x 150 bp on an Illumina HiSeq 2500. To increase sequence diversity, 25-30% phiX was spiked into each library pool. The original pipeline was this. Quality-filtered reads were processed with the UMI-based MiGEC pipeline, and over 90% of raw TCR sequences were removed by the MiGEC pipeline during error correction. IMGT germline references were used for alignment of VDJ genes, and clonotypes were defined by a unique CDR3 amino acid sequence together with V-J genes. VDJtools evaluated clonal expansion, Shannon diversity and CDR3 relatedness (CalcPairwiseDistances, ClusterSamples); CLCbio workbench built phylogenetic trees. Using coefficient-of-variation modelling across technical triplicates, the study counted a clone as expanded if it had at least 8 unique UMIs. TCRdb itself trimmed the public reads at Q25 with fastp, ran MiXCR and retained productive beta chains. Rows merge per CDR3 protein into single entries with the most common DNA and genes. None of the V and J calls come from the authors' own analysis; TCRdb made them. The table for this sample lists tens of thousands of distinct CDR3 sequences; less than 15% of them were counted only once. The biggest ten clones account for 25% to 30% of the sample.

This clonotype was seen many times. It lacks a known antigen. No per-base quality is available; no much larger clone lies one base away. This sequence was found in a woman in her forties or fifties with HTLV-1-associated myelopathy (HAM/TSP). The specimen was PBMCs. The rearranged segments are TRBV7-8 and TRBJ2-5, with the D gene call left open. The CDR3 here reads CASSLARSFQTQYF. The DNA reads TGTGCCAGCAGCTTAGCGCGTAGTTTCCAGACCCAGTACTTC. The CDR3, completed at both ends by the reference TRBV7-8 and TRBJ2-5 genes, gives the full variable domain GAGVSQSPRYKVAKRGQDVALRCDPISGHVSLFWYQQALGQGPEFLTYFQNEAQLDKSGLPSDRFFAERPEGSVSTLKIQRTQQEDSAVYLCASSLARSFQTQYFGPGTRLLVL.